A single sample is the source of the 7 T cell receptor beta chains below, sequenced in a study of glioma-infiltrating T cells. Using RNA template, CDR3s of TCR alpha and beta were amplified with iRepertoire arm-PCR. TCRdb analysed the multiplex PCR reads with MiXCR anew, one entry per CDR3 protein. The repertoire includes under 200,000 distinct CDR3 sequences, about 46% of them detected once, and roughly 5.5% sits in the top ten. The source material was glioma tissue, nonneoplastic brain tissue, or PBMCs (not recorded which). The receptors shown here come from a human donor with low-grade glioma or glioblastoma, undergoing nonglioma brain surgery, or in good health (not recorded which).

This clonotype has a handful of counts. The J gene is TRBJ1-2, the V gene TRBV7-3; 7 bases map to TRBD1. This CDR3 is built from 15 residues. Unmatched junction bases numbered 7, after V lost 4 bases and J lost 2 bases. CDR1 SGHTA and CDR2 FQGTGA come from the germline V gene. This chain's CDR3 is CASSSAPGQNYGYTF. CDR3 in DNA: TGTGCCAGCAGCTCGGCTCCGGGACAGAACTATGGCTACACCTTC.

This clonotype has only a few counts. The rearrangement links TRBV4-2 to TRBJ1-2; D is unclear. Germline loops: CDR1 LGHNA, CDR2 YNFKEQ. The CDR3 runs 14 residues. Trimming took 0 bases from V and 4 from J, leaving 9 bases between them. Written as DNA, the CDR3 is TGTGCCAGCAGCCAAGATGAGTCCGTCTATGGCTACACCTTC. Translation gives CASSQDESVYGYTF.

Ten or more counts support this clonotype. The CDR3 DNA reads TGTGCCAGCAGTTCCCGGCACCTATCTGAAAAACTGTTTTTT. This encodes CASSSRHLSEKLFF. The rearrangement uses TRBV28 and TRBJ1-4; D unclear. This CDR3 comprises 14 residues. Germline V gene lookup returns CDR1 MDHEN and CDR2 SYDVKM. The germline V and J ends were trimmed by 4 bases and 7 bases, with 13 bases remaining between them.

This clonotype showed up just a few times. The chain links TRBV12-3 or TRBV12-4 to TRBJ1-5; TRBD1 matches at 8 bases. Trimming took 6 bases from V and 4 from J; bases not matched to a gene: 8. The CDR3 sequence is 15 residues long. The CDR3: CASSQDRGENQPQHF. The CDR3 region has the DNA TGTGCCAGCAGCCAAGACAGGGGCGAGAATCAGCCCCAGCATTTT.

This clonotype was observed many times. The chain is built from TRBV7-8 and TRBJ2-1, with 8 bases matching TRBD2. V trimming: 2 bases; J trimming: 9 bases; junction bases outside the gene matches: 9. The germline V gene has CDR1 SGHVS and CDR2 FQNEAQ. CDR3 length: 15 residues. The CDR3 sequence: CASSLIGAGDVEQFF. DNA of the CDR3: TGTGCCAGCAGCTTAATAGGAGCGGGAGACGTTGAGCAGTTCTTC.

In this sample, this clonotype turned up a few times. The chain joins TRBV18 to TRBJ2-1; 13 bases are a match to TRBD2. Germline loops: CDR1 KGHSH, CDR2 LQKENI. CDR3 length: 16 residues. V was pared by 2 bases and J by 9 bases, with 7 bases of the junction left unmatched. CDR3 coding DNA: TGTGCCAGCTCACCAGGACTAGCGGGAGAGATCGGTGAGCAGTTCTTC. Its protein is CASSPGLAGEIGEQFF.

The gene calls are TRBV30 and TRBJ2-2, with 11 bases lining up with TRBD1. This CDR3 comprises 14 residues. In germline, CDR1 is GTSNPN, CDR2 SVGIG (reference sequence). V was clipped by 2 bases and J by 6 bases; unmatched bases: 2. DNA for the CDR3: TGTGCCTGGAGTAAGGGACAGGGGGCCGGGGAGCTGTTTTTT. It yields the protein CAWSKGQGAGELFF.